Below are 9 T cell receptor beta chains sequenced from a single sample in a study of blood T cell repertoires in COVID-19 (dated by TCRdb to 2018 to 2021). Preparation of the library involved the immunoSEQ multiplex PCR assay. What TCRdb holds here is the immuneACCESS table cut down to in-frame rearrangements. Part of the clones is not present; checked against another copy, under half of the missing clones reflect an unresolved V gene, and the others are unexplained. For this sample the table gives some 200,000 clones, of which roughly 94% were detected only once. The ten biggest clones cover around 1.2% of the sample. The sample comprised peripheral blood. The source of these receptors is a man aged 25 to 45 with acute or convalescent COVID-19.

The gene calls are TRBV5-4 and TRBJ1-6, with a possible D match to TRBD1 (6 bases). V lost 3 bases to trimming and J lost 11 bases, with 18 bases between them. Germline CDR1 SGHNT, CDR2 YYREEE (reference sequence). This CDR3 is 15 amino acids long. The CDR3 nucleotides are TGTGCCAGCAGCTCTGGGGGGGGCCCTGATCCACCCCTCCACTTT. Protein: CASSSGGGPDPPLHF.

This clone was seen once. V is TRBV11-3 and J is TRBJ2-1; 8 bases are a match to TRBD1. CDR1 is SGHNT and CDR2 is YENEEA in the germline V gene. The CDR3 length is 15 residues. Trimming took 0 bases from V and 2 from J; bases not matched to a gene: 0. The CDR3, as DNA: TGTGCCAGCAGCTTAGAACAGGGGGCCTACAATGAGCAGTTCTTC. Protein: CASSLEQGAYNEQFF. Using reference TRBV11-3 and TRBJ2-1 for the parts outside the CDR3, the full variable domain is EAGVVQSPRYKIIEKKQPVAFWCNPISGHNTLYWYLQNLGQGPELLIRYENEEAVDDSQLPKDRFSAERLKGVDSTLKIQPAELGDSAVYLCASSLEQGAYNEQFFGPGTRLTVL.

The rearrangement joins TRBV27 to TRBJ2-1; the match to TRBD2 covers 7 bases. The germline gives CDR1 MNHEY, CDR2 SMNVEV (reference sequence). This CDR3 has 18 residues. With V trimmed by 3 bases and J by 7 bases, 18 bases remained unmatched. The CDR3 is CASSFSSLGRRGGNEQFF. The CDR3 nucleotides are TGTGCCAGCAGTTTCTCGTCCCTCGGGAGAAGGGGAGGGAATGAGCAGTTCTTC.

This chain links TRBV6-5 with TRBJ2-6; D remains ambiguous. In germline, CDR1 is MNHEY, CDR2 SVGAGI. The CDR3 extends over 15 amino acids. Trimming cost V 0 bases and J 2 bases, with 5 bases left between them. The CDR3 nucleotides read TGTGCCAGCAGTTACTCAGCTGCTGGGGCCAACGTCCTGACTTTC. Translated: CASSYSAAGANVLTF.

This chain uses TRBV28 with TRBJ2-2; TRBD1 is a possible D gene (6 bases). With 6 bases removed from V and 2 bases from J, the gap between germline ends came to 16 bases. Per the germline V gene, CDR1 is MDHEN and CDR2 is SYDVKM. The CDR3 totals 16 residues. DNA for the CDR3: TGTGCCAGCAGCCGTCGTACTGGGACAAACACCGGGGAGCTGTTTTTT. It is translated as CASSRRTGTNTGELFF.

The chain links TRBV5-4 to TRBJ1-5; no definite D call. V shed 0 bases and J shed 9 bases, with 10 bases lying between them. The CDR3 is 13 residues long. In germline, CDR1 is SGHNT, CDR2 YYREEE (reference sequence). The CDR3 reads CASSLEVRGPQHF. The DNA of the CDR3 is TGTGCCAGCAGCTTGGAGGTGCGGGGGCCCCAGCATTTT.

V is TRBV5-4 and J is TRBJ2-3; 12 bases are shared with TRBD1. The CDR3 runs 18 residues. The V gene's germline CDR1 is SGHNT and CDR2 YYREEE (reference sequence). V was clipped by 4 bases and J by 5 bases; unmatched bases: 14. The CDR3 nucleotides are TGTGCCAGCAGCAGGGACGGGACCGGGACAGGGGGCAGAGATACGCAGTATTTT. Translating gives CASSRDGTGTGGRDTQYF.

The rearrangement joins TRBV28 to TRBJ2-7; 8 bases fit TRBD2. The V and J ends lost 5 bases and 3 bases, in that order; junction bases with no gene match: 9. In germline, CDR1 is MDHEN, CDR2 SYDVKM. The CDR3 runs 15 residues. DNA of the CDR3: TGTGCCAGCAGTCCGGGGGGGCTAGTCAGCTACGAGCAGTACTTC. This sequence encodes CASSPGGLVSYEQYF. Supplemented by reference TRBV28 and TRBJ2-7, the full variable domain reads DVKVTQSSRYLVKRTGEKVFLECVQDMDHENMFWYRQDPGLGLRLIYFSYDVKMKEKGDIPEGYSVSREKKERFSLILESASTNQTSMYLCASSPGGLVSYEQYFGPGTRLTVT.

The chain combines TRBV4-1 with TRBJ1-3, with 7 bases fitting TRBD1. V lost 1 base to trimming and J lost 2 bases; unmatched junction nucleotides: 2. Germline V CDR1 and CDR2: MGHRA, YSYEKL. The CDR3 consists of 15 residues. CDR3 sequence: CASSQVRGAGNTIYF. CDR3 DNA sequence: TGCGCCAGCAGCCAAGTCAGGGGGGCTGGAAACACCATATATTTT.